The 17 T cell receptor beta chains reported below all come from one sample, sequenced in a study of cytomegalovirus exposure and HLA in healthy donors. 13 Jbeta primers and 60 Vbeta primers were used for the PCR. Measured with immunoSEQ multiplex PCR; TCRdb has only the in-frame clones, and not every one. The repertoire holds about 190,000 clones, roughly four fifths seen once, with 2% to 2.5% in the top ten. Sequenced: PBMCs. Source of these receptors: a woman aged 30 to 39 in good health and CMV-seronegative.

V is TRBV20-1 and J is TRBJ1-4, with D hard to call. The CDR3 extends over 11 amino acids. Germline lookup yields CDR1 DFQATT and CDR2 SNEGSKA (reference sequence). Trimming left V 7 bases short and J 0 bases short, with 3 bases between. For the CDR3, the DNA is TGCAGTGTCTCAACTAATGAAAAACTGTTTTTT. This sequence encodes CSVSTNEKLFF.

The table lists this clone with a few counts. V usage is TRBV27 and J usage is TRBJ1-1; 12 bases map to TRBD1. This CDR3 is 18 amino acids long. The junction had 13 bases not matched to a gene; V was cut back by 4 bases and J by 4 bases. The germline V gene encodes CDR1 MNHEY and CDR2 SMNVEV (reference sequence). CDR3 DNA: TGTGCCAGCAGTTCAATCTTCATGGGGGACAGGGGGCCCACTGAAGCTTTCTTT. Translation: CASSSIFMGDRGPTEAFF.

The chain uses TRBV12-5 and TRBJ2-7; 10 bases agree with TRBD2. J was trimmed by 4 bases and V by 1 base; bases with no gene match: 19. Germline CDR1 reads LGHNT; CDR2 reads FRNRAP. CDR3 length: 20 amino acids. CDR3 protein: CASGLAGAGGPVPLVYEQYF. In DNA form, the CDR3 reads TGTGCTAGTGGTTTGGCCGGAGCGGGAGGGCCCGTTCCTCTTGTTTACGAGCAGTACTTC.

The rearrangement uses TRBV6-5 and TRBJ1-6, with TRBD1 matching 10 bases. Germline values: CDR1 MNHEY, CDR2 SVGAGI. The CDR3 length is 14 residues. Trimming removed 6 bases from V and 10 bases from J; junction bases left unmatched: 6. In nucleotides, the CDR3 is TGTGCCAGCAGGCAAGGACAGGGGGTGTCACCCCTCCACTTT. Its translation: CASRQGQGVSPLHF.

The chain carries TRBV18 and TRBJ2-3, with unresolved D. V was clipped by 4 bases and J by 3 bases, with 8 bases between them. Germline V gives CDR1 KGHSH, CDR2 LQKENI. This CDR3 has 13 amino acids. The CDR3 DNA reads TGTGCCAGCTCACTCCTACAGACAGATACGCAGTATTTT. Its translation: CASSLLQTDTQYF.

This chain joins TRBV27 and TRBJ2-7; D unresolved. The CDR3 has 11 residues. Germline V gives CDR1 MNHEY, CDR2 SMNVEV (reference sequence). Trimming removed 6 bases from V and 1 base from J, with 4 bases in between. For the CDR3, the DNA is TGTGCCAGCAGCACTTCCTACGAGCAGTACTTC. Protein product: CASSTSYEQYF.

The rearrangement links TRBV7-7 to TRBJ2-5; 10 bases align to TRBD2. V dropped 4 bases and J dropped 7; count of bases not matched to a gene: 12. The CDR3 has 16 residues. Germline CDR1 and CDR2: SSHAT and FNYEAQ (reference sequence). CDR3 DNA: TGTGCCAGCAGCTCCGGACTAGCGGATACCTCGCGGACCCAGTACTTC. This translates into CASSSGLADTSRTQYF.

In its sample, this clone was seen a few times. The rearrangement uses TRBV27 and TRBJ1-4; 7 nucleotides align to TRBD1. The germline CDR1 and CDR2 sequences are MNHEY and SMNVEV (reference sequence). The CDR3 length is 13 residues. The trim removed 8 bases at V and 7 bases at J, leaving 7 bases unmatched. Written as DNA, the CDR3 is TGTGCCAGCCGGACAGGCCTGTCTGAAAAACTGTTTTTT. As protein: CASRTGLSEKLFF.

V is TRBV29-1 and J is TRBJ1-4, with D unresolved. Germline CDR1 reads SQVTM; CDR2 reads ANQGSEA. The CDR3 sequence is 13 residues long. The V end was cut by 5 bases, the J end by 0 bases, with 7 bases between. This CDR3 reads CSVSIATNEKLFF. The CDR3 nucleotides are TGCAGCGTTAGCATTGCAACTAATGAAAAACTGTTTTTT. Variable domain in full (rest from reference TRBV29-1 and TRBJ1-4): SAVISQKPSRDICQRGTSLTIQCQVDSQVTMMFWYRQQPGQSLTLIATANQGSEATYESGFVIDKFPISRPNLTFSTLTVSNMSPEDSSIYLCSVSIATNEKLFFGSGTQLSVL.

This clone occurred a few times. The chain carries TRBV7-7 and TRBJ2-5; D not certain. V was pared by 6 bases and J by 2 bases, with 16 bases between. Germline V gene data show CDR1 as SSHAT and CDR2 as FNYEAQ (reference sequence). The CDR3 is 15 residues long. The CDR3, as DNA: TGTGCCAGCAGGCGAGGTGCAGCACAACAAGAGACCCAGTACTTC. Encoded protein: CASRRGAAQQETQYF.

This chain links TRBV28 with TRBJ2-2; 14 nucleotides line up with TRBD2. Germline trimming cut 5 bases from V and 0 bases from J; bases unmatched to any gene: 8. The CDR3 totals 19 residues. Per the germline V gene, CDR1 is MDHEN and CDR2 is SYDVKM. The CDR3 DNA is TGTGCCAGCAGTCCTCTCGGACTAGCGGGAGGACCGAACACCGGGGAGCTGTTTTTT. Amino acid sequence: CASSPLGLAGGPNTGELFF.

The J gene is TRBJ2-1, the V gene TRBV7-2; 13 nucleotides agree with TRBD2. V dropped 7 bases and J dropped 5; count of bases not matched to a gene: 5. Germline CDR1 SGHTA, CDR2 FQGNSA. The CDR3 runs to 15 residues. CDR3 amino acids: CASKRTSGGDNEQFF. CDR3 coding DNA: TGTGCCAGCAAGAGGACTAGCGGGGGAGACAATGAGCAGTTCTTC.

The sample holds one count of this clone. This rearrangement joins TRBV5-1 to TRBJ2-7, with 7 positions matching TRBD1. V was clipped by 4 bases and J by 3 bases; unmatched bases: 7. This CDR3 contains 14 residues. Per the germline V gene, CDR1 is SGHRS and CDR2 is YFSETQ. The CDR3 loop is CASSPTTGSYEQYF. CDR3 DNA: TGCGCCAGCAGCCCCACGACAGGGAGCTACGAGCAGTACTTC.

The chain recombines TRBV11-2 with TRBJ2-3; 9 bases line up with TRBD2. CDR1 SGHAT and CDR2 FQNNGV come from the germline V gene. J was trimmed by 4 bases and V by 1 base; bases with no gene match: 6. This CDR3 spans 16 amino acids. The DNA for the CDR3 is TGTGCCAGCAGCTTAGCGGTAGCGGGAGTATCAGATACGCAGTATTTT. It yields the protein CASSLAVAGVSDTQYF. Full variable domain (rest looked up from reference TRBV11-2 and TRBJ2-3): EAGVAQSPRYKIIEKRQSVAFWCNPISGHATLYWYQQILGQGPKLLIQFQNNGVVDDSQLPKDRFSAERLKGVDSTLKIQPAKLEDSAVYLCASSLAVAGVSDTQYFGPGTRLTVL.

The chain combines TRBV30 with TRBJ2-5; D perhaps matches TRBD1 (6 bases). V lost 1 base and J 5 bases, leaving 17 bases between the germline ends. The V gene's germline CDR1 is GTSNPN and CDR2 SVGIG (reference sequence). CDR3 length: 15 amino acids. The chain's CDR3 is CAWSDYILGAETQYF. CDR3 nucleotides: TGTGCCTGGAGTGATTACATCTTGGGGGCGGAGACCCAGTACTTC.

This chain joins TRBV27 and TRBJ2-1; D not resolved. The CDR3 has 12 amino acids. Trimming pared 3 bases from V and 8 bases from J, leaving 8 bases between. Per the germline V gene, CDR1 is MNHEY and CDR2 is SMNVEV (reference sequence). The DNA of the CDR3 is TGTGCCAGCAGTTTTTTGGGCGATGAGCAGTTCTTC. This encodes CASSFLGDEQFF.

The chain has TRBV4-3 and TRBJ2-3; 7 nucleotides align to TRBD2. The length of the CDR3 is 15 residues. Trimming removed 0 bases from V and 2 bases from J; junction bases left unmatched: 2. CDR1 and CDR2 from the germline V gene are LGHNA and YSLEER. The CDR3: CASSQDAGVTDTQYF. In DNA form, the CDR3 reads TGCGCCAGCAGCCAAGACGCGGGGGTCACAGATACGCAGTATTTT.